Here is one T cell receptor (beta chain) with its context. What it binds is not known. Just one base apart from a much larger clone, this may be a read error. A second PCR of about 7 to 12 cycles used a sample-barcoded 5' primer and a J-beta primer mix. TCRdb reprocessed the 5' RACE reads via MiXCR and lists one record per CDR3 protein. The sample yields roughly 1.7 million distinct CDR3 sequences, 30% to 35% seen once. The data are from a study of blood T cells in healthy people across ages. In terms of origin and age, donors were healthy Caucasian individuals from Russia aged about 6 to 95. The study's findings and limits: When one million T cells were used, diversity estimates were thought to be underestimates.

Germline lookup yields CDR1 SQVTM and CDR2 ANQGSEA. This CDR3 is built from 14 residues. This TCR derives from a woman aged 25 to 45 in good health. Sequencing used blood. The chain combines TRBV29-1 with TRBJ2-5; D unresolved. The CDR3 is CSVEVAGPPEAQYF. The CDR3 nucleotides are TGCAGCGTTGAAGTGGCCGGGCCTCCAGAGGCCCAGTACTTC.